This TCR beta chain is drawn from a study of tumor-infiltrating lymphocytes in primary liver carcinoma (dated by TCRdb to 2017 to 2019). Regarding the complete study: Between late 2015 and March 2016, about 5 patients in China with histopathologically diagnosed primary liver carcinoma had their tumors surgically resected. The five patients, three men and two women aged 30 to 69 years, had hepatocellular carcinoma (four) or combined HCC and intrahepatic cholangiocarcinoma (one). The five patients had tumors of stage T1-T3 N0M0, with maximum diameters ranging from about 4.2 to 10 cm. Each sample produced roughly 3.5 to 8 million productive TCRbeta reads, and read depth showed no significant difference between tissue types. For each liver tumor, the study sampled five regions along with adjacent normal tissue and blood, and applied TCRbeta repertoire sequencing, expression microarrays and whole-exome sequencing. A total of 35 or so specimens from 5 patients, comprising about 25 tumor regions, 5 adjacent noncancerous liver tissues and 5 peripheral blood samples, were covered by TCRbeta repertoire sequencing. Reproducibility between technical replicate repertoires was high, with correlation coefficients above 0.95 and mean shared-clone rates roughly 0.87. Overall study results and their limits: Since the samples were bulk and unsorted, there was no way to compare CD4+ and CD8+ T cell repertoires. The study included only 4 to 6 patients, and the authors note findings should be validated in a larger study. The top 250 clones made up a significantly larger repertoire fraction in tumors than in blood (p = 0.039). Because sequencing covered only the TCR beta chain and unpaired alpha chains were not captured, true repertoire diversity is likely underestimated. Repertoire overlap was higher between tumor regions (mean roughly 35%) than tumor-adjacent (approximately 17%) or tumor-blood (14%) pairs, consistent with antigen-driven expansion.

A constant-region primer and ProtoScript II reverse transcriptase were used to reverse-transcribe TCRbeta-specific cDNA from 500 ng total RNA. The TCRbeta libraries were prepared through three rounds of nested multiplex PCR following a slightly modified ARM-PCR procedure. Each of the first two PCR rounds ran for 9 to 11 cycles using multiplex TRBV1-TRBV30 forward primers together with a Cbeta reverse primer. Sample barcodes and Illumina adapters were added in a final 25-cycle PCR with Deep VentR polymerase. Before sequencing, amplicons of 200-500 bp were gel-purified using a QIAquick gel extraction kit. An Illumina HiSeq 2500 was used to sequence the TCRbeta amplicons, generating 250-bp paired-end reads. In the original analysis: Quality trimming of reads was performed with Trimmomatic v0.33, and paired reads were merged with FLASH v1.2.11 so that full CDR3 sequences could be recovered. V, D and J germline segments were assigned to the rearranged TCRbeta sequences by MiGEC v1.2.1b. VDJtools v1.0.0 computed clonotype statistics and Shannon-Wiener diversity indices. To reduce sampling bias, subsequent analyses other than the diversity analysis used only the 250 most abundant clonotypes in each sample. TCRdb handled the public reads itself, with Q25 trimming in fastp and clone calling in MiXCR, and kept productive beta chains. Rows are unified per CDR3 protein, each entry keeping the most common DNA and genes. The V and J calls come from TCRdb's annotation, not from the publication. Recorded for this sample are 190,000 or so distinct CDR3 sequences; around three fifths of them occurred a single time. Of the sample, approximately 6.6% falls within the top ten clones.

Turning to this clonotype: Its antigen has not been determined. A much larger clone differs by one base, so this may be a read error. No conserved phenylalanine or tryptophan ends this CDR3, so it is likely a read error.

Blood RNA was extracted from unsorted whole blood with TRIzol reagent; germline DNA came from the DNeasy Blood & Tissue kit. At the time of sampling, the patients were treatment-naive and had chronic HBV infection. Before surgery, roughly 3.7 milliliters of peripheral blood were collected into K2EDTA tubes. Inclusive of both ends, the CDR3 amounts to 14 amino acids. Just CDR3 DNA is preserved here, 42 bases in frame from base 1. V is shortened by 3 bases, J by 4 bases, and the region joining them spans 9 bases. The sequence was collected from a woman in her sixties with primary liver carcinoma and hepatitis B virus infection. The sequencing sample was made of peripheral blood. This sequence uses TRBV12-3 or TRBV12-4 and TRBJ2-2; a tentative D match to TRBD1 spans 6 bases. The nucleotide sequence reads TGTGCCAGCAGTTTTGGGGGCTTCACCGGGGAGCTGTTTCTT. Translated, it reads CASSFGGFTGELFL.